This T cell receptor beta chain was documented in a study of identical twins. Points from the study as a whole: Among beta out-of-frame sequences, excess sharing between twins appeared weaker. The study found that models underestimated out-of-frame TCR alpha sharing in monozygotic twins.

Trimming left V 4 bases short and J 0 bases short, with 6 bases between. This CDR3 spans 12 amino acids. From germline, CDR1 is SQVTM and CDR2 ANQGSEA. Carrying unique molecular identifiers, the cDNA also gained a universal primer site through template switching. TCRdb re-analysed the 5' RACE reads in MiXCR, keeping a single row per CDR3 protein. This sample has some 330,000 distinct CDR3 sequences; 8.5% to 10% occur once, and the top ten carry more than 8%. Concerning this clonotype: Its antigen is undetermined.

The sequenced material came from naive T cells sorted from blood. The receptor was isolated from a woman in her forties or fifties in good health. This chain uses TRBV29-1 with TRBJ1-1; no clear D. In DNA, the CDR3 is TGCAGCGTTGGAACAGTGAACACTGAAGCTTTCTTT. Protein sequence: CSVGTVNTEAFF.